These T cell receptor beta chains were read from a single sample in a study of identical twins. TCRdb recomputed calls from the 5' RACE reads with MiXCR, one row per CDR3 protein. The data show 570,000 or so distinct CDR3 sequences, more than 9% seen once. These data also formed part of another study, on yellow fever vaccine responses in identical twins.

The sequencing sample was made of PBMCs. Source of these receptors: a woman younger than 30 in good health. CDR3s include the opening cysteine and the closing phenylalanine or tryptophan. D genes are given only for firm matches. Expanded clones are given a class, and other clones once, few, many or no size at all.

j_call d_call v_call clone_size cdr3_length cdr3_nt cdr3_aa
TRBJ2-1 . TRBV25-1 few 15 TGTGCCAGCAGTGAATTGGTCGGACAGCAGAATGAGCAGTTCTTC CASSELVGQQNEQFF
TRBJ2-1 . TRBV5-1 many 16 TGCGCCAGCAGCTTGGGGCTAGCAGCGTCCTACAATGAGCAGTTCTTC CASSLGLAASYNEQFF
TRBJ2-7 TRBD1 TRBV7-9 few 15 TGTGCCAGCAGCGCGGACAGGCCGACGACCTACGAGCAGTACTTC CASSADRPTTYEQYF
TRBJ2-2 . TRBV12-3/TRBV12-4 many 14 TGTGCCAGCAGTTTAGGGGGACCTACCGGGGAGCTGTTTTTT CASSLGGPTGELFF
TRBJ2-7 . TRBV6-2/TRBV6-3 few 16 TGTGCCAGCAGCTCCGGGCCCAAATATCCCTTGGGCGAGCAGTACTTC CASSSGPKYPLGEQYF
TRBJ2-1 . TRBV20-1 . 15 TGCAGTGCTAGTGGGCGGGATCCTTCCTACAATGAGCAGTTCTTC CSASGRDPSYNEQFF
TRBJ2-5 . TRBV20-1 . 14 TGCAGTGCTAGCGAGGGGGACTATCAAGAGACCCAGTACTTC CSASEGDYQETQYF
TRBJ2-2 . TRBV20-1 few 14 TGCAGTGCTAGGTATCAGGGCAACACCGGGGAGCTGTTTTTT CSARYQGNTGELFF
TRBJ2-1 TRBD2 TRBV7-2 . 15 TGTGCCAGCAGCTCGTTACCGGGACTAGGGAATGAGCAGTTCTTC CASSSLPGLGNEQFF
TRBJ2-1 . TRBV7-9 . 13 TGTGCCAGCAGCTTAGACAGGGCGACTAGTGGGTTCTTC CASSLDRATSGFF
TRBJ2-1 . TRBV12-3/TRBV12-4 many 12 TGTGCCAGCACCCTTAAATGGACAGAGCAGTTCTTC CASTLKWTEQFF
TRBJ2-1 . TRBV7-2 many 14 TGTGCCAGCAGCTTAGCGATGGGATACAATGAGCAGTTCTTC CASSLAMGYNEQFF
TRBJ2-7 . TRBV27 . 14 TGTGCCAGCAGTTTATCGGTCAGAGGAGACGAGCAGTACTTC CASSLSVRGDEQYF
TRBJ2-7 . TRBV15 many 13 TGTGCCACCAGCTTATACAGACGGGACGAGCAGTACTTC CATSLYRRDEQYF